The 4 T cell receptor beta chains given below trace back to one sample, sequenced in a study of CD8 T cells in ankylosing spondylitis. Each CDR3 protein gets one entry after TCRdb re-called the 5' RACE reads with MiXCR. Of about 400,000 distinct CDR3 sequences listed, around 20% were seen once; the top ten hold under 15%. The sample consisted of blood, either unsorted or a sorted T cell fraction (not recorded which). The receptors here all came from a male donor with ankylosing spondylitis or in good health (not recorded which).

This sequence joins TRBV7-9 and TRBJ2-1, with no clear D. The germline V gene has CDR1 SEHNR and CDR2 FQNEAQ (reference sequence). The ends were cut back, 5 bases at V and 6 bases at J, with 5 bases in the middle. The CDR3 spans 11 residues. As DNA, the CDR3 is TGTGCCAGCAGCACCCTCAATGAGCAGTTCTTC. As protein: CASSTLNEQFF.

V usage is TRBV19 and J usage is TRBJ2-7; D is unclear. The ends were cut back, 3 bases at V and 5 bases at J, with 11 bases in the middle. CDR3 length: 13 residues. CDR1 is LNHDA and CDR2 is SQIVND in the germline V gene (reference sequence). The CDR3 protein is CASSIRLADEQYF. CDR3 sequence (DNA): TGTGCCAGTAGTATTCGACTTGCGGACGAGCAGTACTTC.

This clonotype was detected only a few times. This chain uses TRBV30 with TRBJ2-7; 10 bases are shared with TRBD2. Per the germline V gene, CDR1 is GTSNPN and CDR2 is SVGIG (reference sequence). J gave up 2 bases and V 2 bases, and 3 bases lay outside the gene matches. CDR3 length equals 14 residues. CDR3 sequence (DNA): TGTGCCTGGAGTTTCCTAGCGGGGGCCTACGAGCAGTACTTC. This translates into CAWSFLAGAYEQYF.

The chain carries TRBV28 and TRBJ2-3, with 9 bases identical to TRBD1. Germline loops: CDR1 MDHEN, CDR2 SYDVKM. The CDR3 loop spans 13 amino acids. The V gene end was trimmed by 8 bases and the J gene end by 6 bases; junction bases not matched to a gene: 6. The CDR3 sequence: CASRRTGEDTQYF. The DNA for the CDR3 is TGTGCCAGCCGACGGACAGGGGAGGATACGCAGTATTTT.